The next 19 T cell receptor beta chains were all read from a single sample in a study of naive and memory T cell subsets. The SP2 primer and nested alpha and beta constant region primers amplified ligated cDNA in four rounds. TCRdb re-analysed the 5' RACE reads in MiXCR, keeping a single row per CDR3 protein. The table lists about 59,000 distinct CDR3 sequences, 6.5% to 9% of them singletons. A UMI-containing oligonucleotide was joined by 3' ligation to the TCR cDNA template. These receptors all stem from a female donor in good health.

The DNA for the CDR3 is TGTGCCAGTAGTACCAGGGGGCGAAGGGGCAATCAGCCCCAGCATTTT. This translates into CASSTRGRRGNQPQHF. The V gene is TRBV19, the J gene TRBJ1-5; 8 nucleotides match TRBD1. Per the germline V gene, CDR1 is LNHDA and CDR2 is SQIVND (reference sequence). The V segment lost 4 bases and the J segment 2 bases; nucleotides outside the gene matches: 7. The CDR3 loop spans 16 amino acids.

The DNA for the CDR3 is TGTGCCAGCAGGGCAGCCTCCCCCTCTCCCGAGCAGTACTTC. Its translation: CASRAASPSPEQYF. The genes are TRBV28 and TRBJ2-7; D not certain. The germline V and J ends were trimmed by 6 bases and 6 bases, with 18 bases remaining between them. CDR1 MDHEN and CDR2 SYDVKM come from the germline V gene. The CDR3 covers 14 residues.

This clonotype was observed a handful of times. The chain is built from TRBV7-6 and TRBJ2-1; possible D gene TRBD1, 6 bases. V shed 8 bases and J shed 6 bases, with 8 bases lying between them. This CDR3 has 11 residues. Germline lookup yields CDR1 SGHVS and CDR2 FNYEAQ. CDR3 loop: CASRRGNEQFF. The CDR3 DNA is TGTGCCAGCCGCAGGGGCAATGAGCAGTTCTTC.

The table lists this clonotype with many counts. CDR3 sequence reads: CASSGHRNSYEQYF. As DNA, the CDR3 is TGTGCCAGCAGTGGACACCGTAACTCCTACGAGCAGTACTTC. The chain joins TRBV28 to TRBJ2-7, with a tentative D call TRBD1 (5 bases). Germline lookup yields CDR1 MDHEN and CDR2 SYDVKM. V dropped 5 bases and J dropped 0 bases, with 11 bases sitting between them. The CDR3 totals 14 residues.

This clonotype was seen more than once but under ten times. V is TRBV18 and J is TRBJ1-6; possible D gene TRBD1, 5 bases. The CDR3 length is 14 residues. Trimming removed 1 base from V and 10 bases from J, with 11 bases in between. Germline V CDR1 and CDR2: KGHSH, LQKENI. The CDR3, as DNA: TGTGCCAGCTCACCACAGGGGTTCAACTCACCCCTCCACTTT. This gives the protein CASSPQGFNSPLHF.

This chain joins TRBV19 and TRBJ2-2; 7 bases align to TRBD1. After removal of 5 bases from V and 0 bases from J, the junction contained 6 bases not matched to a gene. This CDR3 has 16 amino acids. The germline gives CDR1 LNHDA, CDR2 SQIVND (reference sequence). The CDR3 nucleotides are TGTGCCAGTAGTCGAGAGGGACAGACGAACACCGGGGAGCTGTTTTTT. Protein product: CASSREGQTNTGELFF.

The chain joins TRBV6-1 to TRBJ2-3, with 7 bases fitting TRBD1. Germline V lookup: CDR1 MNHNS, CDR2 SASEGT. This CDR3 contains 15 residues. Trimming at V came to 5 bases and at J to 4 bases, leaving 9 bases not matched to a gene. CDR3 loop: CASSLQGTEADTQYF. The CDR3 DNA reads as TGTGCCAGCAGTTTACAGGGGACGGAGGCAGATACGCAGTATTTT.

This clonotype came up a few times. J is TRBJ2-3 and V is TRBV20-1; D might be TRBD2 (6 bases). V shed 0 bases and J shed 0 bases, with 13 bases lying between them. The CDR3 is 16 residues long. Germline V lookup: CDR1 DFQATT, CDR2 SNEGSKA (reference sequence). This chain's CDR3 is CSARDLTGTSTDTQYF. The CDR3 bases are TGCAGTGCTAGAGATCTCACCGGGACTAGCACAGATACGCAGTATTTT.

This clonotype was observed a few times. The DNA for the CDR3 is TGTGCCAGCAGTTTATACGGGACAGGGGGGACTGAAGCTTTCTTT. It encodes CASSLYGTGGTEAFF. The V call is TRBV27, the J call TRBJ1-1, with 11 bases fitting TRBD1. The CDR3 has 15 amino acids. The germline V gene has CDR1 MNHEY and CDR2 SMNVEV (reference sequence). The V segment lost 1 base and the J segment 5 bases; nucleotides outside the gene matches: 3.

A few counts support this clonotype. The genes are TRBV14 and TRBJ2-2, with D unclear. Trimming removed 4 bases at V and 5 bases at J, with 14 bases between. CDR3 length: 15 amino acids. Germline V gene data show CDR1 as SGHDN and CDR2 as FVKESK. CDR3 coding DNA: TGTGCCAGCAGCCGCCTAAGCCCAGAGACCGGGGAGCTGTTTTTT. Amino acid sequence: CASSRLSPETGELFF.

This clonotype was seen a few times. The chain is built from TRBV29-1 and TRBJ2-3; 8 bases align to TRBD2. Germline V lookup: CDR1 SQVTM, CDR2 ANQGSEA. The CDR3 contains 15 residues. Unmatched junction bases numbered 14, after V lost 6 bases and J lost 6 bases. This CDR3 reads CSVRAEGLAGDTQYF. The CDR3, as DNA: TGCAGCGTGAGGGCGGAAGGACTAGCAGGGGATACGCAGTATTTT.

This clonotype has a handful of counts. CDR3 in DNA: TGTGCCAGCTGTAGCGGGGGGGACTACGAGCAGTACTTC. Translation gives CASCSGGDYEQYF. This chain uses TRBV28 with TRBJ2-7; 11 bases map to TRBD2. The germline gives CDR1 MDHEN, CDR2 SYDVKM. The CDR3 consists of 13 residues. Germline trimming cut 8 bases from V and 3 bases from J; bases unmatched to any gene: 3.

There are a few counts of this clonotype. The chain employs TRBV27 and TRBJ2-7; 11 positions agree with TRBD1. The CDR3 length is 15 residues. With V trimmed by 4 bases and J by 4 bases, 6 bases remained unmatched. From germline, CDR1 is MNHEY and CDR2 SMNVEV (reference sequence). The CDR3 sequence is CASSSDRGLDYEQYF. The CDR3 coding sequence is TGTGCCAGCAGTTCGGACAGGGGGCTCGATTACGAGCAGTACTTC.

V and J are TRBV6-5 and TRBJ1-4; 8 positions match TRBD1. V gave up 1 base and J gave up 11 bases; unmatched junction bases: 9. This CDR3 has 15 amino acids. Germline loops: CDR1 MNHEY, CDR2 SVGAGI. Written as DNA, the CDR3 is TGTGCCAGCAGTTACTATGGACAGGGCCATGCGAAACTGTTTTTT. As protein: CASSYYGQGHAKLFF.

This clonotype was detected ten times or more. The chain carries TRBV14 and TRBJ2-5; maybe TRBD2 (6 bases). V was clipped by 6 bases and J by 2 bases, with 13 bases between them. Per the germline V gene, CDR1 is SGHDN and CDR2 is FVKESK. The CDR3 runs 14 residues. Written as DNA, the CDR3 is TGTGCCAGCAGACGAAACGGAGGGCAAGAGACCCAGTACTTC. Translating it yields CASRRNGGQETQYF.

This clonotype was observed many times. As DNA, the CDR3 is TGTGCCAGCAGCGTAGAGGTATTTACTAGCGGGATTCACGAGCAGTACTTC. Encoded protein: CASSVEVFTSGIHEQYF. This chain connects TRBV9 to TRBJ2-7, with 10 bases fitting TRBD2. Germline lookup yields CDR1 SGDLS and CDR2 YYNGEE. J lost 5 bases, V lost 0 bases, and 11 bases had no gene match. The CDR3 extends over 17 amino acids.

This clonotype was found many times. The genes are TRBV13 and TRBJ2-5; TRBD2 matches at 14 bases. V shed 6 bases, J shed 5 bases, and the junction held 5 bases outside the gene matches. The CDR3 contains 15 residues. Germline V gives CDR1 PRHDT, CDR2 FYEKMQ (reference sequence). The DNA of the CDR3 is TGTGCCAGCAGTCGGACTAGCGGGGGGTTGGAGACCCAGTACTTC. This codes for CASSRTSGGLETQYF.

This clonotype has ten or more counts. The chain is built from TRBV7-9 and TRBJ1-1, with TRBD1 as a possible D gene (6 bases). The CDR3 extends over 15 amino acids. V gave up 5 bases and J gave up 0 bases, with 13 bases separating them. The germline CDR1 and CDR2 sequences are SEHNR and FQNEAQ (reference sequence). The CDR3 spells CASSPATGLNTEAFF. The CDR3 coding sequence is TGTGCCAGCAGCCCAGCGACAGGCCTGAACACTGAAGCTTTCTTT.

This clonotype was detected a few times. The chain combines TRBV7-9 with TRBJ1-1, with D perhaps TRBD1 (5 bases). V lost 5 bases and J lost 1, with 17 bases in between. This CDR3 comprises 16 residues. CDR1 is SEHNR, CDR2 FQNEAQ, per germline (reference sequence). The CDR3 sequence is CASSPLRGSKNTEAFF. The DNA of the CDR3 is TGTGCCAGCAGCCCCTTACGGGGCAGTAAGAACACTGAAGCTTTCTTT. Filled out from reference TRBV7-9 and TRBJ1-1, the complete variable domain reads DTGVSQNPRHKITKRGQNVTFRCDPISEHNRLYWYRQTLGQGPEFLTYFQNEAQLEKSRLLSDRFSAERPKGSFSTLEIQRTEQGDSAMYLCASSPLRGSKNTEAFFGQGTRLTVV.